The 26 T cell receptor beta chains presented below share a single source sample, sequenced in a study of T cells in localized non-small cell lung cancer. Only in-frame clones appear in the TCRdb table, and some are missing; sequencing was by immunoSEQ multiplex PCR. The data hold under 2,000 clones, with approximately 24% observed a single time. The sequencing used normal lung tissue next to the tumor, collected before any cancer treatment. The receptors come from a man aged 35-69 years with stage II squamous cell lung carcinoma.

This clone was found a few times. The genes are TRBV6-8 and TRBJ1-1; the match to TRBD1 covers 8 bases. The CDR3 contains 15 residues. Germline V gene sequence: CDR1 MNHGY, CDR2 SAAAGT. Losses at the gene ends were 2 bases for V and 5 bases for J; bases not matched to a gene: 7. CDR3 protein: CASSYAGGVRTEAFF. DNA for the CDR3: TGTGCCAGCAGTTACGCAGGGGGCGTGAGGACTGAAGCTTTCTTT.

The chain links TRBV18 to TRBJ1-1; 8 bases fit TRBD1. Losses at the gene ends were 3 bases for V and 1 base for J; bases not matched to a gene: 4. The CDR3 has 15 residues. Germline values: CDR1 KGHSH, CDR2 LQKENI. The CDR3: CASSPRQGQNTEAFF. The CDR3 DNA follows: TGTGCCAGCTCACCGAGACAGGGGCAGAACACTGAAGCTTTCTTT.

This clone qualifies as large. The rearrangement joins TRBV9 to TRBJ2-7; 7 bases align to TRBD2. The germline V gene encodes CDR1 SGDLS and CDR2 YYNGEE. With V trimmed by 0 bases and J by 7 bases, 10 bases remained unmatched. This CDR3 has 15 amino acids. The CDR3 sequence is CASSVAGRSGGEQYF. The DNA of the CDR3 is TGTGCCAGCAGCGTAGCGGGCCGATCCGGGGGGGAGCAGTACTTC. Using reference TRBV9 and TRBJ2-7 for the parts outside the CDR3, the full variable domain is DSGVTQTPKHLITATGQRVTLRCSPRSGDLSVYWYQQSLDQGLQFLIQYYNGEERAKGNILERFSAQQFPDLHSELNLSSLELGDSALYFCASSVAGRSGGEQYFGPGTRLTVT.

By frequency in the sample, this clone is medium-sized. This chain uses TRBV6-8 with TRBJ2-7; D tentatively reads TRBD1 or TRBD2 (5 bases each). Trimming took 2 bases from V and 2 from J, leaving 16 bases between them. Germline loops: CDR1 MNHGY, CDR2 SAAAGT. This CDR3 has 16 residues. The DNA of the CDR3 is TGTGCCAGCAGTTACACCAGCCGGGACGGACCCTACGAGCAGTACTTC. Translating gives CASSYTSRDGPYEQYF.

This chain joins TRBV15 and TRBJ2-5; no clear D gene. Between the trimmed V and J ends, which lost 0 bases and 0 bases, there was a span of 8 bases. In germline, CDR1 is LNHNV, CDR2 YYDKDF (reference sequence). The CDR3 extends over 15 amino acids. CDR3 in DNA: TGTGCCACCAGCAGAGATTTTTACAACCAAGAGACCCAGTACTTC. Amino acids: CATSRDFYNQETQYF.

A single count supports this clone. The CDR3 here is CSVEGPGGTSGANVLTF. CDR3 bases: TGCAGCGTTGAAGGCCCCGGGGGCACTTCTGGGGCCAACGTCCTGACTTTC. V and J are TRBV29-1 and TRBJ2-6; D is possibly TRBD1 or TRBD2 (6 bases each). The germline V and J ends were trimmed by 1 base and 1 base, with 14 bases remaining between them. The CDR3 runs 17 residues. In germline, CDR1 is SQVTM, CDR2 ANQGSEA.

The chain has TRBV11-3 and TRBJ2-5, with 14 bases lining up with TRBD2. V shed 0 bases, J shed 4 bases, and the junction held 7 bases outside the gene matches. The CDR3 is made up of 18 amino acids. The germline gives CDR1 SGHNT, CDR2 YENEEA. The CDR3 DNA reads TGTGCCAGCAGCTTAGAGCTAGGGGGACTAGCGGGAGTAGAGACCCAGTACTTC. Translation: CASSLELGGLAGVETQYF. The full variable domain, completed using reference TRBV11-3 and TRBJ2-5, is EAGVVQSPRYKIIEKKQPVAFWCNPISGHNTLYWYLQNLGQGPELLIRYENEEAVDDSQLPKDRFSAERLKGVDSTLKIQPAELGDSAVYLCASSLELGGLAGVETQYFGPGTRLLVL.

The V call is TRBV12-5, the J call TRBJ2-7; TRBD1 or TRBD2 may be the D gene (5 bases each). The CDR3 has 14 residues. Germline V gene lookup returns CDR1 LGHNT and CDR2 FRNRAP. In nucleotides, the CDR3 is TGTGCCAGCGCCATTACGGGGCTACTCTACGAGCAGTACTTC. Encoded protein: CASAITGLLYEQYF.

CDR3 coding DNA: TGTGCCACCAGCCGCATGACAGGGGCCGCCTACGAGCAGTACTTC. It is translated as CATSRMTGAAYEQYF. V gene TRBV15 combines with J gene TRBJ2-7, with 8 nucleotides matching TRBD1. V was clipped by 5 bases and J by 2 bases; unmatched bases: 8. The CDR3 is 15 residues long. Germline CDR1 reads LNHNV; CDR2 reads YYDKDF (reference sequence). The full variable domain, completed using reference TRBV15 and TRBJ2-7, is DAMVIQNPRYQVTQFGKPVTLSCSQTLNHNVMYWYQQKSSQAPKLLFHYYDKDFNNEADTPDNFQSRRPNTSFCFLDIRSPGLGDTAMYLCATSRMTGAAYEQYFGPGTRLTVT.

V gene TRBV19 combines with J gene TRBJ2-5; 9 nucleotides line up with TRBD1. The CDR3 extends over 16 amino acids. CDR1 and CDR2 from the germline V gene are LNHDA and SQIVND (reference sequence). Losses at the gene ends were 4 bases for V and 5 bases for J; bases not matched to a gene: 11. The DNA for the CDR3 is TGTGCCAGTAGTAGGGGACAGGGTATTTTCCAGGAGACCCAGTACTTC. Its translation: CASSRGQGIFQETQYF.

The chain recombines TRBV7-6 with TRBJ1-3; D possibly corresponds to TRBD1 (5 bases). This CDR3 comprises 15 residues. Deletions cut 7 bases from V and 0 bases from J, with 13 bases between. CDR1 and CDR2 from the germline V gene are SGHVS and FNYEAQ. The CDR3 reads CASTPTAISGNTIYF. The CDR3, as DNA: TGTGCCAGCACTCCGACAGCAATCTCTGGAAACACCATATATTTT.

A few counts support this clone. V gene TRBV11-3 combines with J gene TRBJ2-1, with 8 bases matching TRBD1. Germline lookup yields CDR1 SGHNT and CDR2 YENEEA. J gave up 4 bases and V 5 bases, and 4 bases lay outside the gene matches. The CDR3 has 14 amino acids. The CDR3: CASSLGQVYNEQFF. The CDR3 bases are TGTGCCAGCAGCCTGGGACAGGTTTACAATGAGCAGTTCTTC.

This clone was detected only a few times. The CDR3, as DNA: TGTGCCAGCAGCTCCGGGACGGTACCGTACGAGCAGTACTTC. It encodes CASSSGTVPYEQYF. The chain is built from TRBV7-1 and TRBJ2-7, with D perhaps assigned TRBD1 or TRBD2 (5 bases each). TRBV7-1 is recorded as an ORF, its role being uncertain. V lost 3 bases to trimming and J lost 4 bases, with 13 bases between them. This CDR3 is built from 14 residues.

The rearrangement links TRBV19 to TRBJ1-5, with D possibly being TRBD1 (5 bases). The germline V and J ends were trimmed by 5 bases and 5 bases, with 16 bases remaining between them. Per the germline V gene, CDR1 is LNHDA and CDR2 is SQIVND (reference sequence). This CDR3 contains 15 residues. The CDR3: CASSPRGRADQPQHF. The DNA for the CDR3 is TGTGCCAGTAGTCCGCGAGGCAGGGCAGATCAGCCCCAGCATTTT. The whole variable domain, remainder taken from reference TRBV19 and TRBJ1-5, is DGGITQSPKYLFRKEGQNVTLSCEQNLNHDAMYWYRQDPGQGLRLIYYSQIVNDFQKGDIAEGYSVSREKKESFPLTVTSAQKNPTAFYLCASSPRGRADQPQHFGDGTRLSIL.

This rearrangement joins TRBV5-1 to TRBJ2-7, with TRBD2 as a possible D gene (5 bases). The CDR3 covers 14 residues. CDR1 SGHRS and CDR2 YFSETQ come from the germline V gene. Trimming stripped 7 bases from V and 0 bases from J, with 14 bases between. CDR3: CASAAGGPSYEQYF. Here the CDR3 DNA reads TGCGCCAGCGCTGCGGGCGGGCCCTCCTACGAGCAGTACTTC.

Sample share makes this clone large. The chain uses TRBV14 and TRBJ2-7, with 13 bases identical to TRBD2. V lost 4 bases and J lost 5; bases outside the gene matches: 5. This CDR3 has 15 residues. CDR1 is SGHDN, CDR2 FVKESK, per germline. CDR3 nucleotide sequence: TGTGCCAGCAGCCCAGGACTAGCGGGAGTCCACGAGCAGTACTTC. Its protein is CASSPGLAGVHEQYF.

This clone was observed a few times. The genes are TRBV6-8 and TRBJ2-6, with D perhaps given as TRBD1 or TRBD2 (6 bases each). The length of the CDR3 is 17 residues. From germline, CDR1 is MNHGY and CDR2 SAAAGT. V shed 10 bases and J shed 3 bases, with 22 bases lying between them. The CDR3 nucleotides are TGTGCCACCCATGCCCAGACAGGAGGGTTTGGGGCCAACGTCCTGACTTTC. Encoded protein: CATHAQTGGFGANVLTF.

This clone was observed a few times. The gene calls are TRBV7-2 and TRBJ2-3; D gene unclear. Trimming stripped 3 bases from V and 5 bases from J, with 12 bases between. The CDR3 is 14 amino acids. CDR1 is SGHTA, CDR2 FQGNSA, per germline. The CDR3, as DNA: TGTGCCAGCAGCTTTGGCCCCGAAGGAGATACGCAGTATTTT. Its translation is CASSFGPEGDTQYF.

The rearrangement joins TRBV18 to TRBJ2-7, with D perhaps TRBD1 (5 bases). CDR1 and CDR2 (germline): KGHSH, LQKENI. This CDR3 has 14 residues. The V gene lost 1 base and the J gene lost 3 bases, with 10 bases spanning the gap. The CDR3 is CASSPRQSLYEQYF. Written as DNA, the CDR3 is TGTGCCAGCTCACCACGACAGTCCCTCTACGAGCAGTACTTC. Complete variable domain (other parts from reference TRBV18 and TRBJ2-7): NAGVMQNPRHLVRRRGQEARLRCSPMKGHSHVYWYRQLPEEGLKFMVYLQKENIIDESGMPKERFSAEFPKEGPSILRIQQVVRGDSAAYFCASSPRQSLYEQYFGPGTRLTVT.

Judged by abundance, this clone is large. The genes are TRBV6-8 and TRBJ2-2, with D maybe TRBD1 (5 bases). CDR3 size: 15 residues. Germline V gene data show CDR1 as MNHGY and CDR2 as SAAAGT. Trimming took 6 bases from V and 7 from J, leaving 18 bases between them. CDR3 sequence: CASRDTSKGIGELFF. CDR3 nucleotide sequence: TGTGCCAGCAGGGACACCTCCAAGGGGATCGGGGAGCTGTTTTTT.

Only a few counts were recorded for this clone. The chain carries TRBV30 and TRBJ1-6; D may be TRBD1 (6 bases). V was clipped by 3 bases and J by 8 bases, with 11 bases between them. The CDR3 spans 13 residues. The V gene's germline CDR1 is GTSNPN and CDR2 SVGIG (reference sequence). CDR3 coding DNA: TGTGCCTGGAGGGGTCGGACAGATTCACCCCTCCACTTT. Translated: CAWRGRTDSPLHF.

The chain is built from TRBV23-1 and TRBJ2-5; D is undetermined. TRBV23-1 carries the ORF label, with uncertain function. The CDR3 covers 15 residues. V gave up 3 bases and J gave up 0 bases, with 11 bases separating them. CDR3 coding DNA: TGCGCCAGCAGTCATTTGGGGATCTACCAAGAGACCCAGTACTTC. Its protein product is CASSHLGIYQETQYF.

The sample holds a few counts of this clone. This chain joins TRBV11-3 and TRBJ2-1, with TRBD2 matching over 9 bases. V was pared by 5 bases and J by 8 bases, with 16 bases of the junction left unmatched. Germline V gene data show CDR1 as SGHNT and CDR2 as YENEEA. This CDR3 is 17 amino acids long. The DNA of the CDR3 is TGTGCCAGCAGCCAACCCCAGGGTAGCGGGAGTGGGTATGAGCAGTTCTTC. Translating gives CASSQPQGSGSGYEQFF.

A few counts support this clone. At one of its ends the junction is not consistent with the germline gene, which may arise from a read error. The chain carries TRBV15 and TRBJ1-3, with D maybe TRBD1 (6 bases). Germline CDR1 is LNHNV and CDR2 is YYDKDF (reference sequence). The CDR3 length is 15 residues. CDR3 amino acids: CASSLGLGGGDTIYF. In DNA, the CDR3 is TGTGCCAGCAGCTTAGGCCTCGGGGGCGGGGACACCATATATTTT.

This clone was counted a few times. CDR3 region: CASSLGSGRRSLTYEQYF. CDR3 sequence (DNA): TGTGCCAGCTCCCTGGGTAGCGGGAGACGAAGTTTGACCTACGAGCAGTACTTC. The rearrangement joins TRBV11-3 to TRBJ2-7; the match to TRBD2 covers 9 bases. Germline V gene lookup returns CDR1 SGHNT and CDR2 YENEEA. CDR3 length equals 18 residues. The J segment lost 2 bases and the V segment lost 8 bases, leaving 19 bases of the junction unmatched. Full variable domain (remainder filled in from reference TRBV11-3 and TRBJ2-7): EAGVVQSPRYKIIEKKQPVAFWCNPISGHNTLYWYLQNLGQGPELLIRYENEEAVDDSQLPKDRFSAERLKGVDSTLKIQPAELGDSAVYLCASSLGSGRRSLTYEQYFGPGTRLTVT.

The V call is TRBV30, the J call TRBJ1-2; 7 positions agree with TRBD1. The V gene end was trimmed by 5 bases and the J gene end by 0 bases; junction bases not matched to a gene: 0. CDR1 and CDR2 from the germline V gene are GTSNPN and SVGIG (reference sequence). The CDR3 loop spans 12 amino acids. CDR3 in amino acids: CAWDRANYGYTF. CDR3 in DNA: TGTGCCTGGGACAGGGCTAACTATGGCTACACCTTC.